These 32 T cell receptor beta chains were sequenced from one sample in a study of tumor and adjacent non-tumor tissue in lung cancer. RNA was extracted from bulk tissue without any cell sorting. Distant lung tissue was collected more than 3 cm away from the tumor edge. Three rounds of nested PCR, following a modified ARM-PCR protocol, produced the TCRbeta library. TCRdb re-analysed the multiplex PCR reads in MiXCR, keeping a single row per CDR3 protein. The sample lists approximately 100,000 distinct CDR3 sequences, less than 75% occurring once. Material: distant non-tumor lung tissue. The source is a man younger than 40 with non-small cell lung cancer.

With respect to this clonotype: Compared with germline, one end of the junction differs, possibly owing to a read error. The chain links TRBV20-1 to TRBJ1-1, with D perhaps matching TRBD1 (5 bases). The CDR3 is 16 residues long. The germline V gene encodes CDR1 DFQATT and CDR2 SNEGSKA (reference sequence). The CDR3 here is CSARDRDLCGYTEAFF. In DNA form, the CDR3 reads TGCAGTGCTAGAGATCGGGACTTGTGTGGGTACACTGAGGCTTTCTTT.

CDR3 nucleotides: TGTAGCAGCAGCCTAAGGTGGGACAGCTACAATGAGCAGTTCTTC. Its translation: CSSSLRWDSYNEQFF. The chain uses TRBV11-3 and TRBJ2-1; 7 bases match TRBD1. Germline V gene data show CDR1 as SGHNT and CDR2 as YENEEA. This CDR3 is 15 amino acids long.

A note on this clonotype: One end of the junction does not line up with germline, which may come from a read error. The chain carries TRBV20-1 and TRBJ1-5; TRBD1 agrees at 9 bases. Germline V gene lookup returns CDR1 DFQATT and CDR2 SNEGSKA (reference sequence). The CDR3 has 15 residues. The CDR3, as DNA: TGCAGTACTAGAGACGGGACAGGGCAGGGTCAGCCCCAGCATTTT. Protein product: CSTRDGTGQGQPQHF.

Many counts were recorded for this clonotype. The rearrangement uses TRBV20-1 and TRBJ2-5; 8 bases map to TRBD1. The germline V gene encodes CDR1 DFQATT and CDR2 SNEGSKA (reference sequence). With V trimmed by 3 bases and J by 5 bases, 8 bases remained unmatched. The CDR3 covers 14 residues. The CDR3 protein is CSASKMDRAETQYF. In nucleotides, the CDR3 is TGCAGTGCTAGCAAGATGGACAGGGCGGAGACCCAGTACTTC.

Comments on this clonotype: A much larger clone differs from this one at a single base, so this may be a read error. The chain links TRBV11-2 to TRBJ2-3, with D maybe TRBD2 (5 bases). Germline assignment: CDR1 SGHAT and CDR2 FQNNGV. This CDR3 comprises 12 residues. CDR3 residues: CTSSDTGDTQYF. The CDR3, as DNA: TGTACCAGCAGCGACACGGGGGATACGCAGTATTTT.

By its share, this clonotype is large. This chain uses TRBV20-1 with TRBJ1-6, with no clear D. Germline V gives CDR1 DFQATT, CDR2 SNEGSKA (reference sequence). V was clipped by 0 bases and J by 6 bases, with 9 bases between them. The CDR3 has 14 residues. The CDR3 region has the DNA TGCAGTGCTAGAGACTGGACGATTAATTCACCCCTCCACTTT. Encoded protein: CSARDWTINSPLHF.

The genes are TRBV5-1 and TRBJ2-7; D uncertain. The V gene lost 7 bases and the J gene lost 3 bases, with 17 bases spanning the gap. There are 14 residues in the CDR3. The V gene's germline CDR1 is SGHRS and CDR2 YFSETQ. CDR3 nucleotides: TGCGCCAGCGACTTGGAAGGCACCGACTACGAGCAGTACTTC. Its protein is CASDLEGTDYEQYF.

A remark on this clonotype: This could be a read error, since a much larger clone is one nucleotide away. The V call is TRBV13, the J call TRBJ2-2; D unclear. CDR3 size: 13 residues. Trimming removed 3 bases from V and 7 bases from J, with 9 bases in between. Germline assignment: CDR1 PRHDT and CDR2 FYEKMQ (reference sequence). As DNA, the CDR3 is TGTGCCAGCAGCTTCACGGCAAACGGGGAGCTGTTTTTT. Its translation is CASSFTANGELFF.

This clonotype has only a few counts. A clone one base away is much larger, so this may be a read error. The gene calls are TRBV4-1 and TRBJ1-5; D unresolved. Looked up from germline, CDR1 is MGHRA and CDR2 is YSYEKL. This CDR3 is built from 12 residues. CDR3 nucleotide sequence: TGCGCCAGCAGCCAAGATTCCCGAGCACTCTCTTTT. Amino acid sequence: CASSQDSRALSF.

About this clonotype itself: Likely a read error: the CDR3 ends without its conserved phenylalanine or tryptophan. The rearrangement links TRBV11-3 to TRBJ2-7; no definite D call. Per germline, CDR1 SGHNT and CDR2 YENEEA. CDR3 length: 13 amino acids. The CDR3 is CASSLDVLDEQYI. The CDR3 coding sequence is TGTGCAAGCAGCTTAGACGTACTGGACGAGCAGTACATC.

In its sample, this clonotype was seen a few times. V is TRBV20-1 and J is TRBJ2-7, with 9 nucleotides matching TRBD1. Per the germline V gene, CDR1 is DFQATT and CDR2 is SNEGSKA (reference sequence). The CDR3 is made up of 15 amino acids. V lost 1 base and J lost 5; bases outside the gene matches: 9. CDR3 sequence reads: CSARGGDRVVDEQYF. The CDR3 DNA is TGCAGTGCTAGAGGGGGGGACAGGGTCGTGGACGAGCAGTACTTC.

The genes are TRBV6-4 and TRBJ2-3; D might be TRBD2 (6 bases). This CDR3 comprises 15 residues. Trimming left V 6 bases short and J 0 bases short, with 13 bases between. The germline V gene has CDR1 MRHNA and CDR2 SNTAGT. CDR3 in DNA: TGTGCCAGCAGCGCTAGCGCCATTAGCACAGATACGCAGTATTTT. It is translated as CASSASAISTDTQYF.

A word on this clonotype: This may be a read error: a much more frequent sequence differs by one nucleotide. The chain couples TRBV4-1 to TRBJ1-2, with 8 bases matching TRBD1. Germline V gene sequence: CDR1 MGHRA, CDR2 YSYEKL. The CDR3 sequence is 14 residues long. CDR3 nucleotide sequence: TGCGCCACCAGCCAAGCGGCAGGGGGCGCAAAACACACCTTC. Translated, it gives CATSQAAGGAKHTF.

In the case of this clonotype: Possible read error: a much larger clone is one base away. CDR3 DNA sequence: TGTGCCAGCAGTTACACAAGACCTACCGGGACCTCGCACACCGTGGAGCTGTTTTTT. Its protein product is CASSYTRPTGTSHTVELFF. The V gene is TRBV6-5, the J gene TRBJ2-2; tentatively, D is TRBD1 or TRBD2 (5 bases each). This CDR3 is built from 19 residues. Per the germline V gene, CDR1 is MNHEY and CDR2 is SVGAGI.

This clonotype was counted only a few times. This may come from a read error, since a much larger clone is one base off. The chain joins TRBV29-1 to TRBJ1-2, with 11 bases identical to TRBD1. J gave up 7 bases and V 7 bases, and 20 bases lay outside the gene matches. Germline V gene lookup returns CDR1 SQVTM and CDR2 ANQGSEA. This CDR3 is 17 amino acids long. CDR3 nucleotide sequence: TGCAGCGCTGACGGCAGAAGGACAGGGGGCGCCGGCCGTGGCTACACCTTC. Its translation: CSADGRRTGGAGRGYTF.

On this clonotype itself: One base away lies a much larger clone, so this may be a sequencing read error. The V call is TRBV28, the J call TRBJ1-2; 7 bases fit TRBD1. Germline-derived CDR1 and CDR2 are MDHEN and SYDVKM. The CDR3 loop spans 16 amino acids. The V segment lost 2 bases and the J segment 3 bases; nucleotides outside the gene matches: 9. Here the CDR3 DNA reads TGTGCCAGCAGTTTAAGGGCAGGGGGAAACGACTATGGCTACACCTTC. Residues: CASSLRAGGNDYGYTF.

In the case of this clonotype: The germline gene is not matched at one end of the junction; a read error may be the cause. This sequence joins TRBV12-3 or TRBV12-4 and TRBJ1-1; D ambiguous. The CDR3 length is 13 residues. Written as DNA, the CDR3 is TGTGCCAACAGTTTTAGACTGAACTCTGAAGCTTTCTTT. Translating gives CANSFRLNSEAFF.

Details on this clonotype: This may stem from a read error, because a much larger clone lies one nucleotide away. The J gene is TRBJ2-2, the V gene TRBV5-6, with 8 bases aligning to TRBD1. This CDR3 spans 16 amino acids. CDR1 is SGHDT, CDR2 YYEEEE, per germline. The DNA of the CDR3 is TGTGCCAGCTGCTTGCAAGGGACAGGTTACACCGGGGAGCTGTTTTTT. Its translation: CASCLQGTGYTGELFF.

Regarding this clonotype: Just one base apart from a much larger clone, this may be a read error. Lacking the conserved final phenylalanine or tryptophan, this CDR3 likely reflects a read error. The rearrangement joins TRBV12-3 or TRBV12-4 to TRBJ1-5; D possibly corresponds to TRBD1 (5 bases). The CDR3 covers 15 residues. V was cut by 2 bases and J by 7 bases, with 15 bases left in between. In DNA, the CDR3 is TGTGCCAGCAGTTTATCGGGTGGGGGGAAACAGCCCCAGCATTTG. Translated: CASSLSGGGKQPQHL.

This clonotype has at least ten counts. The chain employs TRBV6-5 and TRBJ1-5; D gene unclear. Looked up from germline, CDR1 is MNHEY and CDR2 is SVGAGI. The CDR3 loop spans 12 amino acids. Trimming left V 7 bases short and J 4 bases short, with 8 bases between. For the CDR3, the DNA is TGTGCCAGCACGTCGGGGAATCAGCCCCAGCATTTT. This sequence encodes CASTSGNQPQHF.

This clonotype appeared many times. The V gene is TRBV6-1, the J gene TRBJ1-1; 7 positions agree with TRBD1. The CDR3 spans 15 residues. V shed 4 bases and J 1 base; nucleotides not matched to a gene: 6. CDR1 is MNHNS and CDR2 is SASEGT in the germline V gene. Here the CDR3 DNA reads TGTGCCAGCAGTGTCTTCAGGGGGAGGAACACTGAAGCTTTCTTT. This sequence encodes CASSVFRGRNTEAFF.

With respect to this clonotype: The CDR3 carries no conserved terminal phenylalanine or tryptophan, so it likely arises from a read error. The chain carries TRBV11-3 and TRBJ1-5; D gene uncertain. In germline, CDR1 is SGHNT, CDR2 YENEEA. The CDR3 is made up of 12 amino acids. The CDR3 here is CAGSRGDQPQHV. For the CDR3, the DNA is TGTGCCGGCAGCCGCGGGGATCAGCCCCAGCATGTT.

In regard to this clonotype: This may arise from a read error, as a much more abundant clone is one base away. This sequence joins TRBV21-1 and TRBJ2-7. TRBV21-1 is assigned pseudogene status. The CDR3 sequence is 13 residues long. The CDR3 DNA reads as TGTACCAGCGGGTACCTGAGCTCCTACGAGCAGTACTTC. This encodes CTSGYLSSYEQYF.

As to this clonotype: One junction end does not reproduce the germline sequence, and a read error may be involved. The chain carries TRBV29-1 and TRBJ2-7, with unresolved D. The CDR3 has 12 residues. Germline CDR1 is SQVTM and CDR2 is ANQGSEA. CDR3 in amino acids: CSVAEIVYEQYF. The CDR3 DNA reads TGCAGCGTCGCCGAGATAGTCTACGAGCAGTATTTC.

With regard to this clonotype: A junction boundary mismatches the germline segment, possibly from a read error. J is TRBJ1-2 and V is TRBV29-1; TRBD1 matches 7 bases. The CDR3 length is 12 residues. Germline V gives CDR1 SQVTM, CDR2 ANQGSEA. The CDR3 DNA reads as TGCAGCGTTGTAGATCAGGGGGGTGGCTACATCTTC. Protein: CSVVDQGGGYIF. The complete variable domain, with remaining parts taken from reference TRBV29-1 and TRBJ1-2, reads SAVISQKPSRDICQRGTSLTIQCQVDSQVTMMFWYRQQPGQSLTLIATANQGSEATYESGFVIDKFPISRPNLTFSTLTVSNMSPEDSSIYLCSVVDQGGGYIFGSGTRLTVV.

Remarks on this clonotype: One end of the junction fails to match germline, which may point to a read error. This chain connects TRBV11-2 to TRBJ2-3, with D unresolved. The germline CDR1 and CDR2 sequences are SGHAT and FQNNGV. This CDR3 contains 15 residues. In nucleotides, the CDR3 is TGTGCCAGCAGCTCTAACTTAGGGAACACAGATATGCAGTATTTT. Protein product: CASSSNLGNTDMQYF.

Comments on this clonotype: Relative to the germline gene, one junction end is altered; a read error may explain this. The chain joins TRBV20-1 to TRBJ1-1; 7 nucleotides agree with TRBD1. Germline-derived CDR1 and CDR2 are DFQATT and SNEGSKA (reference sequence). The CDR3 extends over 15 amino acids. The CDR3, as DNA: TGCAGTACTAGCCCCCAGGACAGGATGAACGCTGAAGCTTTCTTT. Translating gives CSTSPQDRMNAEAFF.

Points on this clonotype: A read error may produce the germline difference seen at one junction end. This chain uses TRBV20-1 with TRBJ1-3; D perhaps matches TRBD1 (5 bases). Germline CDR1 and CDR2: DFQATT and SNEGSKA (reference sequence). The CDR3 extends over 14 amino acids. This CDR3 is CCARTWLAGNTIYF. As DNA, the CDR3 is TGCTGTGCTAGGACATGGTTGGCTGGAAACACCATATATTTT.

Details on this clonotype: A read error may produce the germline difference seen at one junction end. This sequence joins TRBV20-1 and TRBJ2-7, with D perhaps assigned TRBD1 or TRBD2 (6 bases each). Germline V gene data show CDR1 as DFQATT and CDR2 as SNEGSKA (reference sequence). The CDR3 has 13 residues. CDR3 sequence (DNA): TGCCGTGCTAGAGTTGGGGGGCAGTACGAGCAGTATTTC. It translates to CRARVGGQYEQYF.

The sample holds many counts of this clonotype. The chain recombines TRBV12-3 or TRBV12-4 with TRBJ1-4; 10 bases are a match to TRBD1. J gave up 5 bases and V 5 bases, and 2 bases lay outside the gene matches. CDR3 length: 14 residues. The chain's CDR3 is CASSPGQGNEKLFF. CDR3 DNA: TGTGCCAGCAGTCCGGGACAGGGGAATGAAAAACTGTTTTTT.

This clonotype was seen at least ten times. The V and J genes are TRBV6-5 and TRBJ2-1; a possible D gene is TRBD2 (5 bases). Germline values: CDR1 MNHEY, CDR2 SVGAGI. The CDR3 contains 12 residues. The V and J ends lost 4 bases and 8 bases respectively, with 9 bases between them. CDR3 nucleotide sequence: TGTGCCAGCAGTTTAACCGGGGATGAGCAGTTCTTC. This codes for CASSLTGDEQFF.

The rearrangement links TRBV2 to TRBJ1-5, with D unresolved. The CDR3 length is 16 residues. Trimming cost V 4 bases and J 10 bases, with 23 bases left between them. Germline assignment: CDR1 SNHLY and CDR2 FYNNEI. CDR3 amino acids: CASSGPSDAGGHPQHF. The CDR3 DNA reads TGTGCCAGCAGTGGACCCTCTGACGCGGGCGGTCACCCCCAGCATTTT.